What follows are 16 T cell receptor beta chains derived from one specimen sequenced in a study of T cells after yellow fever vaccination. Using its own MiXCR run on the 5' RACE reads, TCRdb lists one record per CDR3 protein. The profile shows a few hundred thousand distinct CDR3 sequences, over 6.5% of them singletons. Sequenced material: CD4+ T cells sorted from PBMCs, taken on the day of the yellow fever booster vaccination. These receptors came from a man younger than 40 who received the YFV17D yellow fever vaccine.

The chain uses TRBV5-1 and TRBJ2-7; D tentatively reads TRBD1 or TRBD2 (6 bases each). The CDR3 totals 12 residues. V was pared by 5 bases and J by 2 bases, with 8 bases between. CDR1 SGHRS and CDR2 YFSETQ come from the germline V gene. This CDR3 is CASREGAYEQYF. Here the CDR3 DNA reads TGCGCCAGCAGGGAGGGGGCCTACGAGCAGTACTTC.

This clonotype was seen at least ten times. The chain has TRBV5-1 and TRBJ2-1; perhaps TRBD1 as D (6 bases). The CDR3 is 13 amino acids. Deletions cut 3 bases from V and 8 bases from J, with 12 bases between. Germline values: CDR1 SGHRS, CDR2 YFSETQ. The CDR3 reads CASSYTYRDEQFF. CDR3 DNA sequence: TGCGCCAGCAGCTATACCTACAGGGATGAGCAGTTCTTC.

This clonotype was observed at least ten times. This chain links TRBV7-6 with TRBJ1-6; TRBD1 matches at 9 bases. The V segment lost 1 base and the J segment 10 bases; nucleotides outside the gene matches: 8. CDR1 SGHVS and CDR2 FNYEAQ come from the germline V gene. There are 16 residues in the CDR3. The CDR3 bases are TGTGCCAGCAGCTTAGAAGGACAGGGGTACGGCTCACCCCTCCACTTT. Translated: CASSLEGQGYGSPLHF.

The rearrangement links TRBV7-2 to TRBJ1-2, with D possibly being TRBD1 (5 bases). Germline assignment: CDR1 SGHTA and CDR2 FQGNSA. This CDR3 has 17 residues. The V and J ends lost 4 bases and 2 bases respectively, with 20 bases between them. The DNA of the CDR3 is TGTGCCAGCAGCTCCCGTGTTTGGGGGACTGTCAACTATGGCTACACCTTC. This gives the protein CASSSRVWGTVNYGYTF.

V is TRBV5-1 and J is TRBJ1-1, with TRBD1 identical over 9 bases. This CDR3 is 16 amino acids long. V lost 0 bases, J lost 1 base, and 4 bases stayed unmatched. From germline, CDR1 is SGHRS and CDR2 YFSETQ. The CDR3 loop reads CASSLEQGASNTEAFF. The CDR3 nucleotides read TGCGCCAGCAGCTTGGAACAGGGGGCTTCGAACACTGAAGCTTTCTTT.

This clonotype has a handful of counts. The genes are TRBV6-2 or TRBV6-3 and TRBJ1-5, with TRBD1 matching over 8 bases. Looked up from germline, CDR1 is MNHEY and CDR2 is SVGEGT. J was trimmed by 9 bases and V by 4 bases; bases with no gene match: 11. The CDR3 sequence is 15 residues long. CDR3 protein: CASSSRDRLSLPQHF. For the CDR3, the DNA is TGTGCCAGCAGTTCCCGGGACAGGTTAAGTCTGCCCCAGCATTTT.

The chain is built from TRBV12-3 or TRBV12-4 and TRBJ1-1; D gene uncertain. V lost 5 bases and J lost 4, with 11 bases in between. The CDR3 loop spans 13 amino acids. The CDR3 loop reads CASSPERGTEAFF. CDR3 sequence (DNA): TGTGCCAGCAGTCCTGAGCGGGGCACTGAAGCTTTCTTT.

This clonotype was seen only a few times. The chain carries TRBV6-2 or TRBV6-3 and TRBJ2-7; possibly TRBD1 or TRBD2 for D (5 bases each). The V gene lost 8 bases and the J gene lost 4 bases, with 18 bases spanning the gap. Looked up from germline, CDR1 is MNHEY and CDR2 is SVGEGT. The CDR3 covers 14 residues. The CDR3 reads CASGVGTGIYEQYF. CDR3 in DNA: TGTGCCAGCGGAGTCGGGACCGGGATTTACGAGCAGTACTTC.

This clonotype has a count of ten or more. As DNA, the CDR3 is TGTGCCAGCAGTTTCTCACCGGTCTCTGGAAACACCATATATTTT. Translating it yields CASSFSPVSGNTIYF. The chain joins TRBV12-3 or TRBV12-4 to TRBJ1-3; D is uncertain. The V gene lost 3 bases and the J gene lost 0 bases, with 9 bases spanning the gap. The CDR3 extends over 15 amino acids.

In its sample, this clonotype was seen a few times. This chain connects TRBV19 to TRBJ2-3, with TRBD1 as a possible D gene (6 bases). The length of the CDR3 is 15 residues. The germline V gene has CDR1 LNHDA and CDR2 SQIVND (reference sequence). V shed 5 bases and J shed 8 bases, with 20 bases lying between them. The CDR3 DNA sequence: TGTGCCAGTAGTCTCAGGGACACCTCCTCCGTTACGCAGTATTTT. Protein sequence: CASSLRDTSSVTQYF. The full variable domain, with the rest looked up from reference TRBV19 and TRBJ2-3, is DGGITQSPKYLFRKEGQNVTLSCEQNLNHDAMYWYRQDPGQGLRLIYYSQIVNDFQKGDIAEGYSVSREKKESFPLTVTSAQKNPTAFYLCASSLRDTSSVTQYFGPGTRLTVL.

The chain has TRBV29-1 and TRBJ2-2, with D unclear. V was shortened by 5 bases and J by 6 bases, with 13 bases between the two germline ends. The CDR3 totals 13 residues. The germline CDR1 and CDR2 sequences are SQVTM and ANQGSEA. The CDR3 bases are TGCAGCGTTCTGGACCCTTGGGCCGGGGAGCTGTTTTTT. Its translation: CSVLDPWAGELFF.

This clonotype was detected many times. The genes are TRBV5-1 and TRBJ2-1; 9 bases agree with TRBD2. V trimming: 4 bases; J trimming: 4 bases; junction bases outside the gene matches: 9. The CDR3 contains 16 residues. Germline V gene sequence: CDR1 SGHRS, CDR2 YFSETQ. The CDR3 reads CASSPVTSGPYNEQFF. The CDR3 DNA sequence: TGCGCCAGCAGCCCCGTTACTAGCGGGCCTTACAATGAGCAGTTCTTC.

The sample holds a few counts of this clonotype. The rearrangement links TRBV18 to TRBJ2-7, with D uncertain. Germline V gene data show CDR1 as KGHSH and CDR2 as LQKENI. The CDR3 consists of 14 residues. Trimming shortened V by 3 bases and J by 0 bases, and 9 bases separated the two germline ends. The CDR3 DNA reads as TGTGCCAGCTCACCCGGATTCATCTCCTACGAGCAGTACTTC. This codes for CASSPGFISYEQYF.

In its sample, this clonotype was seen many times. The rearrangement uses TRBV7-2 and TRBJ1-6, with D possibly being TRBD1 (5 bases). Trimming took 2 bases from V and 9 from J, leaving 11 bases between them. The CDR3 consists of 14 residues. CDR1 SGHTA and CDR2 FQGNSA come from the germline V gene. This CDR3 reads CASSLIGRGSPLHF. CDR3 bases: TGTGCCAGCAGCTTAATAGGGAGGGGTTCACCCCTCCACTTT.

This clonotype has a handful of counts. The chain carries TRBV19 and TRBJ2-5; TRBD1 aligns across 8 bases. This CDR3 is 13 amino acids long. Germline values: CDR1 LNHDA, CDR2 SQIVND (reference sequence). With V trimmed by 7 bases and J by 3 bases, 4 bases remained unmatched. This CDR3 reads CASNQGAKETQYF. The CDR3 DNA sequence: TGTGCCAGTAATCAGGGGGCGAAAGAGACCCAGTACTTC.

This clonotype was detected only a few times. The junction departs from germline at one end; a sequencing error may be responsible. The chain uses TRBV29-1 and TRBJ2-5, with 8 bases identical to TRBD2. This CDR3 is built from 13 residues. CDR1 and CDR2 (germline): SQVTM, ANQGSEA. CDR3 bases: TGCAGCGTCCTCCGCCCGGGACTAGAGCCCCAGTACTTC. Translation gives CSVLRPGLEPQYF.